A single sample gave rise to the 3 T cell receptor beta chains below, sequenced in a study of Tregs in tolerant kidney transplant recipients (dated by TCRdb to the late 2010s). The library was generated by the immunoSEQ multiplex PCR assay. TCRdb retrieved this table from immuneACCESS and kept in-frame rearrangements only. Not all clones are present; in checked studies, unresolved V genes account for under half, and no reason is known for the remainder. The sample table shows about 46,000 clones, and 91% are seen once. The ten largest clones add up to 0.7% of the sample. What was sequenced was Tregs from blood. The receptors come from a human donor in good health.

The chain recombines TRBV6-5 with TRBJ2-1; 7 nucleotides line up with TRBD1. The germline gives CDR1 MNHEY, CDR2 SVGAGI. This CDR3 contains 15 residues. With 4 bases clipped from V and 8 bases from J, the junction kept 11 bases outside the gene matches. The CDR3 region has the DNA TGTGCCAGCAGTTCCGACAGGGTAAGGAGAGATGAGCAGTTCTTC. Protein sequence: CASSSDRVRRDEQFF.

This rearrangement joins TRBV20-1 to TRBJ2-7; D uncertain. This CDR3 contains 10 residues. V gave up 6 bases and J gave up 3 bases, with 6 bases separating them. Germline V gene sequence: CDR1 DFQATT, CDR2 SNEGSKA (reference sequence). The CDR3 region is CSAADYEQYF. CDR3 coding DNA: TGCAGTGCGGCGGACTACGAGCAGTACTTC.

To note about this clone: A junction end diverges from the germline sequence, so it may reflect a read error. This rearrangement joins TRBV10-3 to TRBJ2-5; 9 nucleotides agree with TRBD2. Germline lookup yields CDR1 ENHRY and CDR2 SYGVKD. The CDR3 spans 17 residues. The CDR3 region is CAISESPLAGPQGTQYF. The CDR3 nucleotides read TGTGCCATCAGTGAGTCTCCCCTAGCGGGGCCGCAAGGGACCCAGTACTTC.